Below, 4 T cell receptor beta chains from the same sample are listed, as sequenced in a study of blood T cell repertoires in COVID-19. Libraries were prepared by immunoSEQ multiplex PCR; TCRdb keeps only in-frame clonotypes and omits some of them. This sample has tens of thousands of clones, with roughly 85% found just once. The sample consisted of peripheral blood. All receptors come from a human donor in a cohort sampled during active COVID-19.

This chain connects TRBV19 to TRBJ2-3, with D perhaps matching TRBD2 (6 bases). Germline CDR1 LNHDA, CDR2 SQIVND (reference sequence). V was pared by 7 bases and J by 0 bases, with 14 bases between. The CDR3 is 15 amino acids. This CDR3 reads CASNLKGTSTDTQYF. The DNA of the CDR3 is TGTGCCAGTAATCTAAAGGGGACTAGCACAGATACGCAGTATTTT. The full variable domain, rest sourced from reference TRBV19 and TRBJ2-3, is DGGITQSPKYLFRKEGQNVTLSCEQNLNHDAMYWYRQDPGQGLRLIYYSQIVNDFQKGDIAEGYSVSREKKESFPLTVTSAQKNPTAFYLCASNLKGTSTDTQYFGPGTRLTVL.

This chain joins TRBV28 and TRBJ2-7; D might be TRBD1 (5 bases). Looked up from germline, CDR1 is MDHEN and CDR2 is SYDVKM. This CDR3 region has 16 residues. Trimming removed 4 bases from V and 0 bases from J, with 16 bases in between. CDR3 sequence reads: CASSSQGLSTSYEQYF. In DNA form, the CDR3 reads TGTGCCAGCAGTTCCCAGGGATTGAGCACCTCCTACGAGCAGTACTTC.

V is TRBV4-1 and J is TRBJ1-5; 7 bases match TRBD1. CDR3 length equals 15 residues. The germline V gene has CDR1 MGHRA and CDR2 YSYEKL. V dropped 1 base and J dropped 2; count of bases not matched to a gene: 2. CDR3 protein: CASSQVTGGNQPQHF. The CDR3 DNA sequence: TGCGCCAGCAGCCAAGTAACAGGGGGCAATCAGCCCCAGCATTTT.

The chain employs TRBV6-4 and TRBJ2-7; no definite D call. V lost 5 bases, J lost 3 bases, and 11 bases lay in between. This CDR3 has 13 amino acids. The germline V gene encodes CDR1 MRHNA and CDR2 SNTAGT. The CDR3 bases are TGTGCCAGCAGTCCTGAGGTAGGCTACGAGCAGTACTTC. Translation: CASSPEVGYEQYF.